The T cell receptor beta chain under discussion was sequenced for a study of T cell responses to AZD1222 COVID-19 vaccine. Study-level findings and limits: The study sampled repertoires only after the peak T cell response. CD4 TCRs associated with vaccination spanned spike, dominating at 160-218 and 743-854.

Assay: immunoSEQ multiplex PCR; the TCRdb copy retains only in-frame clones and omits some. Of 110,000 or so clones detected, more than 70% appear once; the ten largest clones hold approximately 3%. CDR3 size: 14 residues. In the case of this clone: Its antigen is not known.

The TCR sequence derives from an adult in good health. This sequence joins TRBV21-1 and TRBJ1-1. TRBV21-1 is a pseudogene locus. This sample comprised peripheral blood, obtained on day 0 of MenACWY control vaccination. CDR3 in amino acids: CASSKEAGNTEAFF. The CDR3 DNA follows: TGTGCCAGCAGCAAAGAGGCGGGGAACACTGAAGCTTTCTTT.